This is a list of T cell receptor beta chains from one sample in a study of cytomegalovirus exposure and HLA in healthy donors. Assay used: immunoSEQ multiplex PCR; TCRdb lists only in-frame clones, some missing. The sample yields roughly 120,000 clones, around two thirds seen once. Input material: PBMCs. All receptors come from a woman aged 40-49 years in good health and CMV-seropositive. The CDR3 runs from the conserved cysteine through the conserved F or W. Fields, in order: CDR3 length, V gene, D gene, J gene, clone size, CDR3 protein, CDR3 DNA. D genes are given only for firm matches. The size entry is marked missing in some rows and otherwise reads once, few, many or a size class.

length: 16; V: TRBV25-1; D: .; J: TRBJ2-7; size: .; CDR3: CASSEYGTTQDHEQYF; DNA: TGTGCCAGCAGTGAATATGGGACAACCCAGGACCACGAGCAGTACTTC
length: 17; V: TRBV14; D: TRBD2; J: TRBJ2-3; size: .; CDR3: CASSRSTPAGGTDTQYF; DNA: TGTGCCAGCAGCCGATCGACCCCAGCGGGAGGCACAGATACGCAGTATTTT
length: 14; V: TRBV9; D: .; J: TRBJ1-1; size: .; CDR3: CASSVVLENTEAFF; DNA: TGTGCCAGCAGCGTAGTACTTGAGAACACTGAAGCTTTCTTT
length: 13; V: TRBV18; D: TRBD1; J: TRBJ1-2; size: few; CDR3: CASSPGQDYGYTF; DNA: TGTGCCAGCTCACCTGGACAGGACTATGGCTACACCTTC
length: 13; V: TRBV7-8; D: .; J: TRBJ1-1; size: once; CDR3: CASMGTLDTEAFF; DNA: TGTGCCAGCATGGGGACTCTCGACACTGAAGCTTTCTTT
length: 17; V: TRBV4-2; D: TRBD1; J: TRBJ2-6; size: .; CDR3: CASSQWTGASGANVLTF; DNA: TGTGCCAGCAGCCAGTGGACAGGGGCCTCCGGGGCCAACGTCCTGACTTTC
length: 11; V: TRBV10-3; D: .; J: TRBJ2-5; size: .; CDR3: CAISELETQYF; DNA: TGTGCCATCAGTGAGCTAGAGACCCAGTACTTC
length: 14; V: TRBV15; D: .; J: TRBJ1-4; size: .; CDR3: CATSLTTENEKLFF; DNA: TGTGCCACCAGCTTAACGACAGAGAATGAAAAACTGTTTTTT
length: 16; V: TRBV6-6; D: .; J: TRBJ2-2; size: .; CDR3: CASSPPGERSTGELFF; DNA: TGTGCCAGCAGTCCGCCCGGGGAGCGGAGCACCGGGGAGCTGTTTTTT
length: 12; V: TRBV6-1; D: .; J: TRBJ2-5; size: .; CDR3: CASSVDQETQYF; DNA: TGTGCCAGCAGTGTAGACCAAGAGACCCAGTACTTC
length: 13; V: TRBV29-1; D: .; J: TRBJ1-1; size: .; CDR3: CSEGGPMNTEAFF; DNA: TGCAGTGAGGGGGGGCCCATGAACACTGAAGCTTTCTTT
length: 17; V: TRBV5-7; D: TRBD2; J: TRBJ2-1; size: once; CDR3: CASSPRTSGRTYNEQFF; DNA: TGTGCCAGCAGCCCGAGGACTAGCGGGAGGACCTACAATGAGCAGTTCTTC
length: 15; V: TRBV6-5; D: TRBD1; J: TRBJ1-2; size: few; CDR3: CASRHTPDRGFGYTF; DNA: TGTGCCAGCAGACACACTCCCGACAGGGGGTTTGGCTACACCTTC
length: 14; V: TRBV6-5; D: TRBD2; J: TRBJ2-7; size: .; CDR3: CASSLRGVTYEQYF; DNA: TGTGCCAGCAGTCTACGGGGGGTGACCTACGAGCAGTACTTC
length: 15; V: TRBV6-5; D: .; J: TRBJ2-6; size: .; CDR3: CASSYVNSGANVLTF; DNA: TGTGCCAGCAGTTACGTTAACTCTGGGGCCAACGTCCTGACTTTC
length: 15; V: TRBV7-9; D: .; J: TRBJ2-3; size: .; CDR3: CASVDLQVFTDTQYF; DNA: TGTGCCAGCGTTGACCTACAGGTGTTCACAGATACGCAGTATTTT
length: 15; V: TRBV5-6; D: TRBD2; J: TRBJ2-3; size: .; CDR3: CASSLDLAGADTQYF; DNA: TGTGCCAGCAGCTTGGATTTAGCGGGAGCAGATACGCAGTATTTT
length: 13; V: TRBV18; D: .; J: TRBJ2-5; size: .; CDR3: CASSPGPIETQYF; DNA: TGTGCCAGCTCACCAGGCCCAATTGAGACCCAGTACTTC
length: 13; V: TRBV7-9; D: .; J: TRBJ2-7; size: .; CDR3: CASSLDISYGQYF; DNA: TGTGCCAGCAGCTTGGACATCTCCTACGGGCAGTACTTC
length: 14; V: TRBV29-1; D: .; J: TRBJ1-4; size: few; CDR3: CSVEDQAGEEKLFF; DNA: TGCAGCGTTGAAGATCAGGCAGGGGAAGAAAAACTGTTTTTT
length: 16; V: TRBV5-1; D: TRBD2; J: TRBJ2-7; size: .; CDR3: CASSLVTGTSYAEQYF; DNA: TGCGCCAGCAGCTTGGTAACGGGGACTAGTTATGCCGAGCAGTACTTC